This T cell receptor (beta chain) is drawn from a study of immune evolution from preneoplasia to lung adenocarcinoma (dated by TCRdb to about 2021). Turning to the overall study: HLA loss of heterozygosity was seen in around 7.3%, 15% and 36% of AIS, MIA and ADC lesions, and in no AAH lesions. It was reported in the study that under 110 samples were used for TCR sequencing. The sample size depended on which specimens were available, not on a prior power calculation. The TCR sequencing data were obtained from about 51 patients. In total, the cohort included 50 to 60 patients with pulmonary nodules, all of whom underwent surgical resection. The study used immune gene expression, TCR sequencing and multiplex immunofluorescence to profile the immune contexture of lung adenocarcinoma precursors and invasive adenocarcinoma. Resected precursor lesions (AAH, AIS, MIA) and invasive adenocarcinomas were compared with paired morphologically normal lung tissue. POLYSOLVER was used to infer Class I HLA alleles from exome data, while LOHHLA was used to detect allele-specific HLA loss. Whole exome sequencing and methylation data from the same cohort of nodules were integrated with the immune data. What the research found in general, with its limitations: The findings reflected association rather than direct causation, and larger cohorts with long-term follow-up and longitudinal biopsies were considered necessary. Because all patients were from Japan and China, applicability to Western populations was uncertain. Clonality was highest in normal lung, while later-stage lesions appeared to have lower clonality but higher T cell density and diversity. Top T cell clone frequencies were highest in normal lung and appeared to decrease progressively from AAH through AIS, MIA and invasive adenocarcinoma. T cell clonality was highest in KRAS-mutant nodules compared with EGFR-mutant or double wild-type lesions.

V loses 5 bases of germline sequence and J loses 10 bases, and the interval between the two ends is 12 bases. Counted from cysteine to phenylalanine, this CDR3 has 12 amino acids. CDR3 DNA only is kept here, 36 bases in frame from base 1. CDR1 and CDR2, looked up from the germline V gene, are SGHTA and FQGNSA. TCR beta CDR3 regions were sequenced from DNA using the immunoSEQ hsTCRbeta Kit. As for how the authors treated the data: The ImmunoSEQ Analyzer was used to analyse the TCR sequencing data. T cell clonality was defined as 1 minus Pielou's evenness computed on productive rearrangements. The inverse Simpson index, applied to productive templates, was used to measure T cell diversity. T cell density was defined as TCR beta template counts normalized to usable DNA, with usable DNA estimated by amplifying and sequencing housekeeping genes. Two-sided Kruskal-Wallis tests were used to compare TCR metrics across histologic stages. In its TCRdb copy, this immuneACCESS table keeps in-frame sequences only and misses some clones. Where compared with another copy, unresolved V genes explain less than half of these, and the others have no known cause. V and J calls and clone size come straight from that table; D and trimming were deduced from the DNA. This sample has 9,000 to 10,000 clones in its table, and 88% of those were observed once. Of the sample, just under 3% is held by the ten largest clones.

This clone was counted once. What antigen it recognizes has not been identified. No much larger clone is present one base from it, and per-base qualities are unavailable. Resection was performed on patients in Japan or China between about 2014 and 2017. Two lung cancer pathologists independently confirmed the histologic diagnosis of each case on H&E slides. To enrich premalignant or tumor cells for nucleic acid extraction, macro-dissection was performed after pathologic assessment. DNA was isolated from FFPE tissue using the AllPrep DNA/RNA FFPE Kit. Sequencing used FFPE invasive lung adenocarcinoma tissue. This sample's cell subset or site label indicates: frankly invasive lung adenocarcinoma (ADC). This sequence originates from a person aged 70 to 85 with invasive lung adenocarcinoma. Some clones in this sample may be carry-over from other donors' samples. This chain joins TRBV7-2 to TRBJ1-3, with no reliable assignment of the D segment. The bases read TGTGCCAGCAGCCAGCTCTTTAGGACCATATATTTT. This is translated as CASSQLFRTIYF.